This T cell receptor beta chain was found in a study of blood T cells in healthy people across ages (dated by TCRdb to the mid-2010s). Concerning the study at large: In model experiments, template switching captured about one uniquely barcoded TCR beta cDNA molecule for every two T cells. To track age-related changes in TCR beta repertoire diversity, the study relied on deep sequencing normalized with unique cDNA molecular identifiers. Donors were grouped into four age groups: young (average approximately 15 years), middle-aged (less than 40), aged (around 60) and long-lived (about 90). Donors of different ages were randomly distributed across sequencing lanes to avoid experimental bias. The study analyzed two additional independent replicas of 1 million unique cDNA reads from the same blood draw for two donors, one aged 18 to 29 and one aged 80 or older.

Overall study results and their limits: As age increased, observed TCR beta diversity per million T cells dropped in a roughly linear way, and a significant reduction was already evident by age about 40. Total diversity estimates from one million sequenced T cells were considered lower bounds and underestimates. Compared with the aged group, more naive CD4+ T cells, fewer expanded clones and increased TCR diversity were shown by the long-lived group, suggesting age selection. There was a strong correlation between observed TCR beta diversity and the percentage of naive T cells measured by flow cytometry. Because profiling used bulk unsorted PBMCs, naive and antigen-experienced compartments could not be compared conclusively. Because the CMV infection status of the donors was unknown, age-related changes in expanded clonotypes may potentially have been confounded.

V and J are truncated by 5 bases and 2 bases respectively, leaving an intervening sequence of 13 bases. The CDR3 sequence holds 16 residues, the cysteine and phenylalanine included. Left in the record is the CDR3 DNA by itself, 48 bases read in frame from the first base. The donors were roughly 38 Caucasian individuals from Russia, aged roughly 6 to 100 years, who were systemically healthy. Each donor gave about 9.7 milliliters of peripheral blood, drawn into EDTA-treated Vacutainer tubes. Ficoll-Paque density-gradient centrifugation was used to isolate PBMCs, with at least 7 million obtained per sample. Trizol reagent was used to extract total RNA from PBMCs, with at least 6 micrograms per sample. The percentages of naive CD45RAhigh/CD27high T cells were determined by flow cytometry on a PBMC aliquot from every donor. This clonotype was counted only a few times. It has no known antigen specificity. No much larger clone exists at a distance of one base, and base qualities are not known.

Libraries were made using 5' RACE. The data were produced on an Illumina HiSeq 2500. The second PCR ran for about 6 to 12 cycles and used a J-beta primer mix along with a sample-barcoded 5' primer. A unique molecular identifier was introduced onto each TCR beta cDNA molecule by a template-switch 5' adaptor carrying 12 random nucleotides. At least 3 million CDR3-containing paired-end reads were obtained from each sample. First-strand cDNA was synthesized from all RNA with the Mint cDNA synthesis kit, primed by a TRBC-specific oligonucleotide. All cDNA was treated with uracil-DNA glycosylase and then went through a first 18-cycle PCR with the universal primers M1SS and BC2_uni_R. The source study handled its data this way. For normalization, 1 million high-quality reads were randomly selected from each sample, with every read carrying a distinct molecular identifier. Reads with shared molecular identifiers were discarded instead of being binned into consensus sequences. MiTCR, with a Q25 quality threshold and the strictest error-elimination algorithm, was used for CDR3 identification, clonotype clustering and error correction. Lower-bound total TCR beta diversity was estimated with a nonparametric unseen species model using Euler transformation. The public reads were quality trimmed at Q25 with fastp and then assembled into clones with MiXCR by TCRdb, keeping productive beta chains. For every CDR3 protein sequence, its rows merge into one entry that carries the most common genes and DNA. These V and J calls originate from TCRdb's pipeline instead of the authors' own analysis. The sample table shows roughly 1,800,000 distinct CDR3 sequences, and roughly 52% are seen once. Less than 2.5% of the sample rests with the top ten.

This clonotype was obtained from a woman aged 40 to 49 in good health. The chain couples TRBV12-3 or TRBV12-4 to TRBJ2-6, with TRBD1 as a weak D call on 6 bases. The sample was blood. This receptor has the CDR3 CASSPNPGAGANVLTF. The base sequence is TGTGCCAGCAGTCCTAACCCAGGGGCTGGGGCCAACGTCCTGACTTTC.